The 23 T cell receptor beta chains listed next were all sequenced from one sample in a study of T cell responses to AZD1222 COVID-19 vaccine. This table comes from immunoSEQ multiplex PCR, and its TCRdb copy is limited to in-frame clones, with some not included. The sample holds 90,000 to 150,000 clones, approximately 90% seen once. Material: peripheral blood, obtained 28 days after the second AZD1222 dose. Receptor source: an adult who received the AZD1222 COVID-19 vaccine.

This rearrangement joins TRBV6-1 to TRBJ1-4; unclear D gene. Deletions cut 3 bases from V and 8 bases from J, with 16 bases between. The CDR3 has 15 residues. The germline gives CDR1 MNHNS, CDR2 SASEGT. The CDR3 DNA reads as TGTGCCAGCAGTGAGCTCTGGGTAGGAAGCGAAAAACTGTTTTTT. Translated, it gives CASSELWVGSEKLFF.

V usage is TRBV7-2 and J usage is TRBJ2-6, with D tentatively TRBD1 or TRBD2 (5 bases each). Looked up from germline, CDR1 is SGHTA and CDR2 is FQGNSA. V dropped 2 bases and J dropped 2 bases, with 7 bases sitting between them. CDR3 length: 15 amino acids. The CDR3 protein is CASSLRGAGANVLTF. The CDR3 bases are TGTGCCAGCAGCTTAAGAGGGGCTGGGGCCAACGTCCTGACTTTC. Supplemented by reference TRBV7-2 and TRBJ2-6, the full variable domain reads GAGVSQSPSNKVTEKGKDVELRCDPISGHTALYWYRQSLGQGLEFLIYFQGNSAPDKSGLPSDRFSAERTGGSVSTLTIQRTQQEDSAVYLCASSLRGAGANVLTFGAGSRLTVL.

The rearrangement uses TRBV10-2 and TRBJ1-3, with TRBD1 matching 7 bases. Germline CDR1 and CDR2: WSHSY and SAAADI. The CDR3 is made up of 16 amino acids. The trim removed 6 bases at V and 1 base at J, leaving 9 bases unmatched. The CDR3 DNA reads TGCGCCAGCAGAGGGCAGGGGGTTATATCTGGAAACACCATATATTTT. This gives the protein CASRGQGVISGNTIYF.

CDR3 amino acids: CASSFGHQGWGYTF. In DNA form, the CDR3 reads TGTGCCAGCAGCTTCGGCCATCAAGGCTGGGGCTACACCTTC. The rearrangement joins TRBV7-9 to TRBJ1-2, with D unclear. The V end lost 3 bases, the J end lost 8 bases, and 16 bases lay between the germline ends. This CDR3 is built from 14 residues. Germline V CDR1 and CDR2: SEHNR, FQNEAQ (reference sequence).

The DNA for the CDR3 is TGTGCCAGCAGCTTAGTAGGGGGATCCGGGAATGAGCAGTTCTTC. Encoded protein: CASSLVGGSGNEQFF. This chain connects TRBV7-2 to TRBJ2-1; possibly TRBD1 for D (6 bases). The CDR3 covers 15 residues. V lost 1 base, J lost 7 bases, and 14 bases lay in between. Per germline, CDR1 SGHTA and CDR2 FQGNSA.

The rearrangement uses TRBV7-2 and TRBJ1-4, with D uncertain. With 5 bases removed from V and 0 bases from J, the gap between germline ends came to 7 bases. Germline assignment: CDR1 SGHTA and CDR2 FQGNSA. This CDR3 comprises 14 residues. The CDR3 DNA sequence: TGTGCCAGCAGCCTCAGTCCAACTAATGAAAAACTGTTTTTT. Its translation: CASSLSPTNEKLFF.

This clone appeared a single time. The chain has TRBV30 and TRBJ2-2; D remains unclear. There are 17 residues in the CDR3. From germline, CDR1 is GTSNPN and CDR2 SVGIG (reference sequence). Trimming removed 0 bases from V and 0 bases from J, with 14 bases in between. The CDR3 DNA reads TGTGCCTGGAGTGTCCTTGAACCCACAGCGAACACCGGGGAGCTGTTTTTT. It translates to CAWSVLEPTANTGELFF.

The chain recombines TRBV5-8 with TRBJ1-2, with 7 bases identical to TRBD1. CDR1 and CDR2 (germline): SGHTS, YDEGEE. The CDR3 sequence is 13 residues long. V lost 2 bases and J lost 8; bases outside the gene matches: 6. The CDR3 region is CASSLMGQIGYTF. The CDR3, as DNA: TGTGCCAGCAGCTTAATGGGACAGATAGGCTACACCTTC.

The chain carries TRBV18 and TRBJ2-2, with D hard to call. Between the trimmed V and J ends, which lost 2 bases and 1 base, there was a span of 5 bases. The CDR3 is 14 amino acids. Per the germline V gene, CDR1 is KGHSH and CDR2 is LQKENI. CDR3: CASSPEVNTGELFF. The DNA of the CDR3 is TGTGCCAGCTCACCAGAGGTGAACACCGGGGAGCTGTTTTTT.

The CDR3 bases are TGTGCCAGTATGGGGAGACAGGGTAACTATGGCTACACCTTC. Its protein product is CASMGRQGNYGYTF. J is TRBJ1-2 and V is TRBV19; 7 bases agree with TRBD1. This CDR3 contains 14 residues. With 7 bases clipped from V and 1 base from J, the junction kept 6 bases outside the gene matches. Germline loops: CDR1 LNHDA, CDR2 SQIVND (reference sequence).

The chain joins TRBV4-2 to TRBJ1-1; possibly TRBD1 for D (5 bases). The V end lost 0 bases, the J end lost 3 bases, and 14 bases lay between the germline ends. The germline CDR1 and CDR2 sequences are LGHNA and YNFKEQ. The length of the CDR3 is 16 residues. The DNA of the CDR3 is TGTGCCAGCAGCCAAGATCGATCCAGGGCGGACACTGAAGCTTTCTTT. It codes for CASSQDRSRADTEAFF.

The chain recombines TRBV30 with TRBJ1-2, with D unclear. The CDR3 extends over 13 amino acids. V shed 5 bases and J shed 4 bases, with 14 bases lying between them. Germline CDR1 is GTSNPN and CDR2 is SVGIG (reference sequence). The CDR3 DNA is TGTGCCTGGCGTTCGGGGTGGATCTATGGCTACACCTTC. It codes for CAWRSGWIYGYTF.

The chain joins TRBV5-5 to TRBJ1-6; D may be TRBD1 (5 bases). V was clipped by 1 base and J by 10 bases, with 9 bases between them. The CDR3 is 13 residues long. Germline V CDR1 and CDR2: SGHKS, YYEKEE (reference sequence). CDR3 protein: CASSLSWDSPLHF. The DNA for the CDR3 is TGTGCCAGCAGCTTGTCGTGGGACTCACCCCTCCACTTT.

This clone was counted between two and nine times. The V call is TRBV10-3, the J call TRBJ1-6; D possibly corresponds to TRBD1 (6 bases). There are 13 residues in the CDR3. Germline CDR1 reads ENHRY; CDR2 reads SYGVKD. V was clipped by 10 bases and J by 7 bases, with 14 bases between them. The CDR3 is CAKGGARNSPLHF. The CDR3 DNA sequence: TGTGCCAAGGGGGGGGCGCGCAATTCACCCCTCCACTTT.

This clone was seen once. V usage is TRBV7-3 and J usage is TRBJ2-3; D is unresolved. Germline-derived CDR1 and CDR2 are SGHTA and FQGTGA. CDR3 length: 13 amino acids. The V gene lost 4 bases and the J gene lost 4 bases, with 9 bases spanning the gap. CDR3 sequence: CASSSGRSDTQYF. The CDR3 DNA reads TGTGCCAGCAGCTCGGGTCGCTCAGATACGCAGTATTTT.

The chain carries TRBV3-1 (or the pseudogene TRBV3-2) and TRBJ2-3, with D tentatively TRBD2 (6 bases). V shed 6 bases and J shed 0 bases, with 16 bases lying between them. From germline, CDR1 is LGHDT and CDR2 YNNKEL (reference sequence). The CDR3 runs to 16 residues. This chain's CDR3 is CASRLGGAASTDTQYF. CDR3 in DNA: TGTGCCAGCAGACTCGGCGGGGCAGCTAGCACAGATACGCAGTATTTT.

The rearrangement joins TRBV29-1 to TRBJ1-5; TRBD1 might be the D (5 bases). Deletions cut 4 bases from V and 3 bases from J, with 10 bases between. The germline V gene encodes CDR1 SQVTM and CDR2 ANQGSEA. The CDR3 sequence is 13 residues long. The CDR3 coding sequence is TGCAGCGTTGTCCAGGGCGACAATCAGCCCCAGCATTTT. Translation: CSVVQGDNQPQHF.

The chain is built from TRBV19 and TRBJ2-3; 8 positions agree with TRBD2. The CDR3 covers 16 residues. Germline V lookup: CDR1 LNHDA, CDR2 SQIVND (reference sequence). V trimming: 4 bases; J trimming: 6 bases; junction bases outside the gene matches: 12. The CDR3 region has the DNA TGTGCCAGTAGTAATTGGGGGCGGGGGGCCATGGATACGCAGTATTTT. The encoded protein is CASSNWGRGAMDTQYF.

The chain joins TRBV20-1 to TRBJ1-2, with 8 bases matching TRBD1. Germline V gene sequence: CDR1 DFQATT, CDR2 SNEGSKA (reference sequence). This CDR3 has 16 amino acids. V lost 3 bases and J lost 1; bases outside the gene matches: 10. CDR3 loop: CSASSRTGLHNYGYTF. The CDR3 DNA reads as TGCAGTGCTAGTTCGCGGACAGGGTTACATAACTATGGCTACACCTTC.

This clone appeared a single time. The J gene is TRBJ2-7, the V gene TRBV7-8, with 9 nucleotides matching TRBD1. Germline CDR1 and CDR2: SGHVS and FQNEAQ. This CDR3 has 16 amino acids. Germline trimming cut 3 bases from V and 4 bases from J; bases unmatched to any gene: 10. Here the CDR3 DNA reads TGTGCCAGCAGCTTCGGTGGGGGACAGGGAGGGTACGAGCAGTACTTC. Amino acids: CASSFGGGQGGYEQYF. Full variable domain (remainder filled in from reference TRBV7-8 and TRBJ2-7): GAGVSQSPRYKVAKRGQDVALRCDPISGHVSLFWYQQALGQGPEFLTYFQNEAQLDKSGLPSDRFFAERPEGSVSTLKIQRTQQEDSAVYLCASSFGGGQGGYEQYFGPGTRLTVT.

In DNA form, the CDR3 reads TGTGCCAGCAGCTTATTTGAGGGGACGAACACTGAAGCTTTCTTT. This sequence encodes CASSLFEGTNTEAFF. The chain uses TRBV7-6 and TRBJ1-1; maybe TRBD1 (5 bases). CDR3 size: 15 residues. Trimming stripped 2 bases from V and 1 base from J, with 11 bases between. Germline V gene lookup returns CDR1 SGHVS and CDR2 FNYEAQ.

J is TRBJ1-5 and V is TRBV6-2 or TRBV6-3; D possibly corresponds to TRBD1 (5 bases). The CDR3 consists of 15 residues. Germline V gives CDR1 MNHEY, CDR2 SVGEGT. V was pared by 0 bases and J by 7 bases, with 13 bases between. The CDR3, as DNA: TGTGCCAGCAGTTACTCGATGGTCCGGGGGCAGCCCCAGCATTTT. Amino acid sequence: CASSYSMVRGQPQHF.

This chain joins TRBV3-1 (or the pseudogene TRBV3-2) and TRBJ1-2; 9 positions match TRBD1. V lost 4 bases and J lost 5; bases outside the gene matches: 2. The length of the CDR3 is 13 residues. CDR1 is LGHDT and CDR2 is YNNKEL in the germline V gene (reference sequence). CDR3: CASSRDRGYGYTF. The CDR3 DNA reads TGTGCCAGCAGCCGCGACAGGGGGTATGGCTACACCTTC.